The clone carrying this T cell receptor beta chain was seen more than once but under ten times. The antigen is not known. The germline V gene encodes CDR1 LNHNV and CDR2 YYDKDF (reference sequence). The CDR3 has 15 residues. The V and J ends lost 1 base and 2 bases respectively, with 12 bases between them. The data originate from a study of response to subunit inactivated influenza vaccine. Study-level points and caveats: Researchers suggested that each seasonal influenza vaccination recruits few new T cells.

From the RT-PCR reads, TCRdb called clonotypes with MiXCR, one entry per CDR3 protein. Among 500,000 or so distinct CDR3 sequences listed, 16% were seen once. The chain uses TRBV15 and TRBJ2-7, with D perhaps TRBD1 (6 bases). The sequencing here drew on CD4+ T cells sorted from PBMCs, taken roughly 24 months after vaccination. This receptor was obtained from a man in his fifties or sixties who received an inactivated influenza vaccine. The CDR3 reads CATSRGTGLAYEQYF. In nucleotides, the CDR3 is TGTGCCACCAGCAGAGGAACAGGGTTGGCCTACGAGCAGTACTTC.